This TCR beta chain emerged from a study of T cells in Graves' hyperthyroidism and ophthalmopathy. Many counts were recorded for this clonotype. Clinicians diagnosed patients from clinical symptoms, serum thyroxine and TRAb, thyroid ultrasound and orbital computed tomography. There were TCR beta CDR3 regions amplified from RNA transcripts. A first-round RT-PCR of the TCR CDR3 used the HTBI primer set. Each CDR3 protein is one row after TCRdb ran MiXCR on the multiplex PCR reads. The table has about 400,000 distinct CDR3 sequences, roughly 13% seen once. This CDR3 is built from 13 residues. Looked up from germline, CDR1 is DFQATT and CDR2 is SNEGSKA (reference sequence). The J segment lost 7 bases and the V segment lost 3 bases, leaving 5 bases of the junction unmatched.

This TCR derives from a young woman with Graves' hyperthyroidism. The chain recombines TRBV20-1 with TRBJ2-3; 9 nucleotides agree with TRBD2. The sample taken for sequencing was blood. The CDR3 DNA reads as TGCAGTGCTAGGTCTCTAGCGGGGAATACGCAGTATTTT. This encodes CSARSLAGNTQYF.